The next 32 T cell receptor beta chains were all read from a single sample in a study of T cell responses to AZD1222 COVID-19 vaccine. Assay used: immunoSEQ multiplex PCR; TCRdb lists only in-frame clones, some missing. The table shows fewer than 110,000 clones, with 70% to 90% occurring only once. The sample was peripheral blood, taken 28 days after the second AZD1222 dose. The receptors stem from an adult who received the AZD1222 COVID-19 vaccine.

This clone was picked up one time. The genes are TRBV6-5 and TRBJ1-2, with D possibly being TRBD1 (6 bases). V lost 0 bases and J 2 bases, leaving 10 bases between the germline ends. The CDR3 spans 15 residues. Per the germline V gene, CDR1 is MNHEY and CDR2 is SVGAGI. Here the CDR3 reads CASSYSRGGNYGYTF. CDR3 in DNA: TGTGCCAGCAGTTACTCGCGAGGGGGGAACTATGGCTACACCTTC.

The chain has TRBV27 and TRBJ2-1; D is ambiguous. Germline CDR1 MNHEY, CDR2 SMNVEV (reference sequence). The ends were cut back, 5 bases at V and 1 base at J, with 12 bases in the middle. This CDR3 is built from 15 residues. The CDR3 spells CASSPEVGSYNEQFF. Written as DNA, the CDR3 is TGTGCCAGCAGTCCCGAAGTAGGATCCTACAATGAGCAGTTCTTC.

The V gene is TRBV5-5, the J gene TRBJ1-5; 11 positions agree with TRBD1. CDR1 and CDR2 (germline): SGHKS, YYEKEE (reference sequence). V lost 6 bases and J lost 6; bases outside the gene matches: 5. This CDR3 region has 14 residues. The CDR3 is CASNRDRGTQPQHF. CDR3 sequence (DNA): TGTGCCAGCAACCGGGACAGGGGGACTCAGCCCCAGCATTTT.

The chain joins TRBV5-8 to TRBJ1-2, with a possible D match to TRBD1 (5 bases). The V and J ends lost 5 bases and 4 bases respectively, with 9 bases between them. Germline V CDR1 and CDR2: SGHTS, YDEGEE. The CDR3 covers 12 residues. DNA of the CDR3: TGTGCCAGCAGTCGTGGGGGCTATGGCTACACCTTC. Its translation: CASSRGGYGYTF. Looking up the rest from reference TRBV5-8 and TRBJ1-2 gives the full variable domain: EAGVTQSPTHLIKTRGQQATLRCSPISGHTSVYWYQQALGLGLQFLLWYDEGEERNRGNFPPRFSGRQFPNYSSELNVNALELEDSALYLCASSRGGYGYTFGSGTRLTVV.

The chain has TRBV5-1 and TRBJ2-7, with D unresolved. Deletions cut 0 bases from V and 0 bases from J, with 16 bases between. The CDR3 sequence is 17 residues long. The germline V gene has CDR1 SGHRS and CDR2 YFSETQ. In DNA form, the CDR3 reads TGCGCCAGCAGCTTGGGGCCCTTAGGGATGAGCTCCTACGAGCAGTACTTC. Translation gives CASSLGPLGMSSYEQYF.

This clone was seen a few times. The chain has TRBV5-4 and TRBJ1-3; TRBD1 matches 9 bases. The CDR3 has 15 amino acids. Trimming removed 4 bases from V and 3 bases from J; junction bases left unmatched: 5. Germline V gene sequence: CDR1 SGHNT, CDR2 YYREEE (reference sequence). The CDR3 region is CASSRGQGIGNTIYF. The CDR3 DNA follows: TGTGCCAGCAGCCGAGGACAGGGGATTGGAAACACCATATATTTT. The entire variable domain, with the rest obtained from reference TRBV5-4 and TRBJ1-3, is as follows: ETGVTQSPTHLIKTRGQQVTLRCSSQSGHNTVSWYQQALGQGPQFIFQYYREEENGRGNFPPRFSGLQFPNYSSELNVNALELDDSALYLCASSRGQGIGNTIYFGEGSWLTVV.

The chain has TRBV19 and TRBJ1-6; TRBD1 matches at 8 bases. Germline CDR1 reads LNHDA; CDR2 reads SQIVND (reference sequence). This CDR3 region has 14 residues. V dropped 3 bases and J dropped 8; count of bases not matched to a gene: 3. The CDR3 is CASSIRGPHSPLHF. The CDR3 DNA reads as TGTGCCAGTAGTATCAGGGGGCCACATTCACCCCTCCACTTT.

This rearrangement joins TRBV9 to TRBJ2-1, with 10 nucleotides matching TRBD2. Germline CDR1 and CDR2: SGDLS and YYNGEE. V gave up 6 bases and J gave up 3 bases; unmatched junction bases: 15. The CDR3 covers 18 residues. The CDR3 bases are TGTGCCAGCACCTTCCTAGCGGGGGTAACGGGGGGCTACAATGAGCAGTTCTTC. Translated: CASTFLAGVTGGYNEQFF.

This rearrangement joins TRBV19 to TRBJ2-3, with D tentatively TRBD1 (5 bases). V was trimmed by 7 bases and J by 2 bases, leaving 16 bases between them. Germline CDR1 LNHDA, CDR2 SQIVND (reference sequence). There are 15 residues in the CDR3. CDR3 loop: CASTPFGANTDTQYF. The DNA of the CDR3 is TGTGCCAGTACCCCGTTTGGGGCAAACACAGATACGCAGTATTTT. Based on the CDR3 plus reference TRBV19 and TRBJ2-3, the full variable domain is DGGITQSPKYLFRKEGQNVTLSCEQNLNHDAMYWYRQDPGQGLRLIYYSQIVNDFQKGDIAEGYSVSREKKESFPLTVTSAQKNPTAFYLCASTPFGANTDTQYFGPGTRLTVL.

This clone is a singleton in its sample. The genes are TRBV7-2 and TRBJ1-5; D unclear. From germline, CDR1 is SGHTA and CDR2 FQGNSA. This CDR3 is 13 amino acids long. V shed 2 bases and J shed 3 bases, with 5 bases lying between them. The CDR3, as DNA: TGTGCCAGCAGCTTACGAACCAATCAGCCCCAGCATTTT. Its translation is CASSLRTNQPQHF.

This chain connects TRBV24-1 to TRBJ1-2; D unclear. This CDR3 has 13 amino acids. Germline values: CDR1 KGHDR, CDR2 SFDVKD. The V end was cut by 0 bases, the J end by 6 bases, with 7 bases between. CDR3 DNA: TGTGCCACCAGTGATTTGGGGAGTAATGGCTACACCTTC. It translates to CATSDLGSNGYTF.

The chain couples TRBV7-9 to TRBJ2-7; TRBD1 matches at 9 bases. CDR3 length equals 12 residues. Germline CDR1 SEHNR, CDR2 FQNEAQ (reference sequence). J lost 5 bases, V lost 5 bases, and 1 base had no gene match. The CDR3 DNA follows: TGTGCCAGCAGCCGGGACAGGGACGAGCAGTACTTC. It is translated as CASSRDRDEQYF.

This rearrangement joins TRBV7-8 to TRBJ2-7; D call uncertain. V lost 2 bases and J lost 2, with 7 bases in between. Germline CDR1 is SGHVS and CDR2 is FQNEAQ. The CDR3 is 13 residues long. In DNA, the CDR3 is TGTGCCAGCAGCTTATCAGATACCTACGAGCAGTACTTC. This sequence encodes CASSLSDTYEQYF.

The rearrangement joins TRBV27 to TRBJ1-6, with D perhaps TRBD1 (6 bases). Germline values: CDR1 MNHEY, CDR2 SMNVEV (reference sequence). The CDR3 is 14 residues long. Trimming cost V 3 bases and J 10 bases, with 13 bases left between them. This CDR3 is CASSFAGVASPLHF. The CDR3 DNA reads TGTGCCAGCAGTTTTGCAGGGGTCGCATCACCCCTCCACTTT.

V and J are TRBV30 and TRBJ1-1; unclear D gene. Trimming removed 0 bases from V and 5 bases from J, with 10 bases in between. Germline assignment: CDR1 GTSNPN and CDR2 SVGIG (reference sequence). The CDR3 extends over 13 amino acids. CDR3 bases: TGTGCCTGGAGTGTACAACGAGGGACTGAAGCTTTCTTT. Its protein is CAWSVQRGTEAFF.

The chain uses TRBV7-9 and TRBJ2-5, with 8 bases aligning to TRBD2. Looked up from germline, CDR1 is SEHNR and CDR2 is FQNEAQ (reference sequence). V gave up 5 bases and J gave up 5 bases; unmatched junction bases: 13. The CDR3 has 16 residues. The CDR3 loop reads CASSHSGTASWETQYF. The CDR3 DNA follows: TGTGCCAGCAGCCATAGCGGGACCGCTTCTTGGGAGACCCAGTACTTC. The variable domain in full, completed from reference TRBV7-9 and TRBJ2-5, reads DTGVSQNPRHKITKRGQNVTFRCDPISEHNRLYWYRQTLGQGPEFLTYFQNEAQLEKSRLLSDRFSAERPKGSFSTLEIQRTEQGDSAMYLCASSHSGTASWETQYFGPGTRLLVL.

CDR3 DNA: TGCGCCAGCAGCGGGGGGCCGGGATACAATGAGCAGTTCTTC. It is translated as CASSGGPGYNEQFF. J is TRBJ2-1 and V is TRBV5-1, with D possibly being TRBD1 or TRBD2 (6 bases each). Trimming cost V 4 bases and J 4 bases, with 12 bases left between them. The CDR3 totals 14 residues. The germline V gene encodes CDR1 SGHRS and CDR2 YFSETQ.

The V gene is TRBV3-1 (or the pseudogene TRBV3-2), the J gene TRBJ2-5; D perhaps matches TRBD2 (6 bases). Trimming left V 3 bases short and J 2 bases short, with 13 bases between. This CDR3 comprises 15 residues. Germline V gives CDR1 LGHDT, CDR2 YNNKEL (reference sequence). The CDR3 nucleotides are TGTGCCAGCAGCCACGGGGGAGCTAAACAAGAGACCCAGTACTTC. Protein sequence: CASSHGGAKQETQYF.

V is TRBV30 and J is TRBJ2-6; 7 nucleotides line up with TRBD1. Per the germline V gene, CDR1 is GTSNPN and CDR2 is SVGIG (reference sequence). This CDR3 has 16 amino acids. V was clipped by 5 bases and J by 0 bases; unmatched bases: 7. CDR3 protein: CAWDQGVGSGANVLTF. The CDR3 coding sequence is TGTGCCTGGGATCAGGGGGTAGGCTCTGGGGCCAACGTCCTGACTTTC.

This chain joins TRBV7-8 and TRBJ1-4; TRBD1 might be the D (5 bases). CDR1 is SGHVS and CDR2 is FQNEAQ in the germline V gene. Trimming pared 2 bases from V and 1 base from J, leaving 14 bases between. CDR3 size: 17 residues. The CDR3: CASSLIQGYKTNEKLFF. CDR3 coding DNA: TGTGCCAGCAGCTTAATCCAGGGCTACAAAACTAATGAAAAACTGTTTTTT.

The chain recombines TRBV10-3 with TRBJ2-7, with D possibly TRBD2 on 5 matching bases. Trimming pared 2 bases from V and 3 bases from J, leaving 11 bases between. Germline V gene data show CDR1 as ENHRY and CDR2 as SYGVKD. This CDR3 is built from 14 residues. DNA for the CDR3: TGTGCCATCAGTGAGAATCCGGGAAACTACGAGCAGTACTTC. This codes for CAISENPGNYEQYF.

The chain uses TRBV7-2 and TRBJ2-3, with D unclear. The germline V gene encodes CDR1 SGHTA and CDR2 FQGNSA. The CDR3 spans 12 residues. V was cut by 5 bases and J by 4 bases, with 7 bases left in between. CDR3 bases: TGTGCCAGCAGCGCGAGGCCAGATACGCAGTATTTT. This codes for CASSARPDTQYF.

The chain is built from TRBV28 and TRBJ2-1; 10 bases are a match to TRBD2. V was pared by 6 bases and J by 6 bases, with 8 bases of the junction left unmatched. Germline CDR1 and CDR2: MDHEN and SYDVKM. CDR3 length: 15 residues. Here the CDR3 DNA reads TGTGCCAGCAGGTCTCTAGCGGGAGTTCTCAATGAGCAGTTCTTC. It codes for CASRSLAGVLNEQFF. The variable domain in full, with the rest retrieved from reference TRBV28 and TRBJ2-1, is DVKVTQSSRYLVKRTGEKVFLECVQDMDHENMFWYRQDPGLGLRLIYFSYDVKMKEKGDIPEGYSVSREKKERFSLILESASTNQTSMYLCASRSLAGVLNEQFFGPGTRLTVL.

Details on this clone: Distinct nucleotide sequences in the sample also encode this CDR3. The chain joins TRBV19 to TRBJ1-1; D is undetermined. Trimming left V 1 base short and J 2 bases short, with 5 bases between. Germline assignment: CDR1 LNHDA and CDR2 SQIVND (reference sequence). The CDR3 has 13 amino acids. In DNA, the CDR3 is TGTGCCAGTAGTATAGGCGGCAACACTGAAGCTTTCTTT. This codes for CASSIGGNTEAFF. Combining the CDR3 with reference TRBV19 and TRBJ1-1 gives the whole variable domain DGGITQSPKYLFRKEGQNVTLSCEQNLNHDAMYWYRQDPGQGLRLIYYSQIVNDFQKGDIAEGYSVSREKKESFPLTVTSAQKNPTAFYLCASSIGGNTEAFFGQGTRLTVV.

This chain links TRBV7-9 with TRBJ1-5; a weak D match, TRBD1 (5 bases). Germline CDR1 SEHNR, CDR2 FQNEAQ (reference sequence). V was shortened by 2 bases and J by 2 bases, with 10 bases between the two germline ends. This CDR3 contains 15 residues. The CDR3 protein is CASSLRGSGNQPQHF. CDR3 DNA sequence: TGTGCCAGCAGCTTACGGGGGTCCGGCAATCAGCCCCAGCATTTT.

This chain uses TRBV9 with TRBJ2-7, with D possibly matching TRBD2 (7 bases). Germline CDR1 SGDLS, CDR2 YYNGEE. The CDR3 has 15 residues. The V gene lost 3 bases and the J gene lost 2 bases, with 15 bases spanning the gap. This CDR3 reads CASSEGGTPTYEQYF. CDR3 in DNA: TGTGCCAGCAGCGAGGGGGGGACTCCCACCTACGAGCAGTACTTC.

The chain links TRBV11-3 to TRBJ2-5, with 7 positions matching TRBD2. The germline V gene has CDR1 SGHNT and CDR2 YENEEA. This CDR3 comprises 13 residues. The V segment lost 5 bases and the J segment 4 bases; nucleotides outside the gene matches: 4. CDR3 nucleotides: TGTGCCAGCAGCCGGACTAGAGGAGAGACCCAGTACTTC. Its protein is CASSRTRGETQYF.

DNA for the CDR3: TGTGCCAGCAGCCAGACGGGGGGAGCTAACTATGGCTACACCTTC. The encoded protein is CASSQTGGANYGYTF. The chain couples TRBV4-2 to TRBJ1-2, with D possibly TRBD1 on 5 matching bases. Germline loops: CDR1 LGHNA, CDR2 YNFKEQ. The CDR3 length is 15 residues. V dropped 3 bases and J dropped 0 bases, with 11 bases sitting between them.

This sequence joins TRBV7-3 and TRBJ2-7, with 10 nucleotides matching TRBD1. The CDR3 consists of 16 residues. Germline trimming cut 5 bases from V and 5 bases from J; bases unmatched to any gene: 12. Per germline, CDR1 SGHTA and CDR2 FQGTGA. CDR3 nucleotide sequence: TGTGCCAGCAGCCAGCACCCGGGACAGGGGATCAACGAGCAGTACTTC. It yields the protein CASSQHPGQGINEQYF.

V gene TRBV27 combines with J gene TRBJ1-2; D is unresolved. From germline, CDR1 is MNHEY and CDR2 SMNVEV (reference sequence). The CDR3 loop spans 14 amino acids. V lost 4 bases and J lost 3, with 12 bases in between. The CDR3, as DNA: TGTGCCAGCAGTTCAACCTGGTGGGACTATGGCTACACCTTC. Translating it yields CASSSTWWDYGYTF.

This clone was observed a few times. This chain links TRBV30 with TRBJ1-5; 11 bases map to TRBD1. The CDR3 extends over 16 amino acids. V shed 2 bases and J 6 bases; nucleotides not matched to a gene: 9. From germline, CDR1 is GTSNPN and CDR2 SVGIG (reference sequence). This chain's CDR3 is CAWSRDRGVLGQPQHF. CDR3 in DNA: TGTGCCTGGAGTCGGGACAGGGGGGTTTTAGGTCAGCCCCAGCATTTT.

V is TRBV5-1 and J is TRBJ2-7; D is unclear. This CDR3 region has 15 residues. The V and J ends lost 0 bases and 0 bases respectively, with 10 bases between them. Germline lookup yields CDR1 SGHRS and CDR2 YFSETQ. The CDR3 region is CASSLVQWSSYEQYF. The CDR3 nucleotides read TGCGCCAGCAGCTTGGTTCAGTGGAGCTCCTACGAGCAGTACTTC.